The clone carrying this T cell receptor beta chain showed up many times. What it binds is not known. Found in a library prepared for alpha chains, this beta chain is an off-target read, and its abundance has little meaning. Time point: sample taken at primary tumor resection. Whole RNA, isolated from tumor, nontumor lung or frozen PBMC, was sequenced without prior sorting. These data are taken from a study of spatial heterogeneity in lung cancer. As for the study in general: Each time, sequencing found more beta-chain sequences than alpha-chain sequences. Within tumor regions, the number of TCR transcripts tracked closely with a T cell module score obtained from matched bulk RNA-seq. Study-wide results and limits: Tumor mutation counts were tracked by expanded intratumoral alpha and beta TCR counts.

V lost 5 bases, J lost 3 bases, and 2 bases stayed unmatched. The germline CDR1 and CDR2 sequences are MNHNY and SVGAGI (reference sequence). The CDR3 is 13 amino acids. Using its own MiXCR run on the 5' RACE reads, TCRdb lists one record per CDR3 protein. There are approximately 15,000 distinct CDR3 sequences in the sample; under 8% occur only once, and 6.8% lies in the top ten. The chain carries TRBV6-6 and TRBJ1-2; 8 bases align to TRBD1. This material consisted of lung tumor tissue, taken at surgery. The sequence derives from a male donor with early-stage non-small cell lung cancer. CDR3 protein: CASSPTGDYGYTF. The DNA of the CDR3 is TGTGCCAGCAGTCCGACAGGGGACTATGGCTACACCTTC.